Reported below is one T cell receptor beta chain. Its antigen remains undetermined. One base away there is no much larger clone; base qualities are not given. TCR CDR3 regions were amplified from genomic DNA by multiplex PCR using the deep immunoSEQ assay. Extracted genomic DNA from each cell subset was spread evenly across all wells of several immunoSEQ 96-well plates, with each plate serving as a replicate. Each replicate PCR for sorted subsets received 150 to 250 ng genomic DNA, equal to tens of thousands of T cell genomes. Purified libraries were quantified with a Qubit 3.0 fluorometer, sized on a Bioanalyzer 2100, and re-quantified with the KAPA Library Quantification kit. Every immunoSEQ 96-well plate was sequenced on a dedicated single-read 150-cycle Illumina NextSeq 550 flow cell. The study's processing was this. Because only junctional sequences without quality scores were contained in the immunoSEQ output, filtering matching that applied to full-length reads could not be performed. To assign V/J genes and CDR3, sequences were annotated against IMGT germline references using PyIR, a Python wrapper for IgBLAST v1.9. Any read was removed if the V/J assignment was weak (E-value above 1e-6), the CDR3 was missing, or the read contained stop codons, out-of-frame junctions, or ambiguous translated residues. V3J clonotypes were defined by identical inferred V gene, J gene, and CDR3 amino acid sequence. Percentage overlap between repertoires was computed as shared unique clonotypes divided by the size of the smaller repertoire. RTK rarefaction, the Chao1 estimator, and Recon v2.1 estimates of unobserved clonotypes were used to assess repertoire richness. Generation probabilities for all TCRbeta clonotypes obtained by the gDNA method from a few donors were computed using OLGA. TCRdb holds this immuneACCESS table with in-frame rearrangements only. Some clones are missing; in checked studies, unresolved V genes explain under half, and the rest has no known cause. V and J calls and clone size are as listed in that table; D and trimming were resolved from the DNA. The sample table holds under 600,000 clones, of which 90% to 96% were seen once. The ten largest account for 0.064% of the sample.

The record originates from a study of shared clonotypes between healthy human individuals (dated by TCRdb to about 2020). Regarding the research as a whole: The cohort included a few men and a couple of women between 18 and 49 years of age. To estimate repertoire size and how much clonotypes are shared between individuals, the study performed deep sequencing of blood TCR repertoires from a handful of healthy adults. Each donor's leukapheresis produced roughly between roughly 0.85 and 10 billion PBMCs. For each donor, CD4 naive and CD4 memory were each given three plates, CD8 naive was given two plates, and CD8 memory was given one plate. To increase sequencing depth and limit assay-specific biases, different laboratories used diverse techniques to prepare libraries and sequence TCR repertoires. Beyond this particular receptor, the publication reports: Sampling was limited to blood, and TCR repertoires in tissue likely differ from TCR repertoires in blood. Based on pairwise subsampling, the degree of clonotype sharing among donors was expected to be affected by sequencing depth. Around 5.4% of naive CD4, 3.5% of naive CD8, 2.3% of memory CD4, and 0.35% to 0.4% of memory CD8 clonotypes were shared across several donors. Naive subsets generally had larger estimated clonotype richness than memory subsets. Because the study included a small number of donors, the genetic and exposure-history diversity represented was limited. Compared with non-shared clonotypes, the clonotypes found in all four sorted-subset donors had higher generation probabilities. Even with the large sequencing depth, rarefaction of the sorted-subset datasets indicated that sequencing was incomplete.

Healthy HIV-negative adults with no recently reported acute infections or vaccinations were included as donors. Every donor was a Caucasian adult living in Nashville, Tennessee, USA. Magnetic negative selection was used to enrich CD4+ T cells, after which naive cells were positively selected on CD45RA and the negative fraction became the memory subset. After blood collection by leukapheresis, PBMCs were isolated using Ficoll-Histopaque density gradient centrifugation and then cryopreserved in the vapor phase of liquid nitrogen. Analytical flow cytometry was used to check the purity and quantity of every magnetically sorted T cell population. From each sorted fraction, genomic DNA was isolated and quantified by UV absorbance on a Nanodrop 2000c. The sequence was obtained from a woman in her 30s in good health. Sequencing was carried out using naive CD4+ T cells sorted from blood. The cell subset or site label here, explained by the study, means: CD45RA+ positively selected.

The CDR3 reads as follows: CAWSGGVGQPQHF. The DNA sequence is as follows: TGTGCCTGGAGTGGGGGGGTCGGTCAGCCCCAGCATTTT. In this chain, TRBV30 is recombined with TRBJ1-5; possibly the D gene is TRBD1, per 5 matching bases. V drops 1 base and J drops 6 bases, leaving 10 bases in between. Based on the germline V gene (reference sequence), the CDR1 and CDR2 sequences are GTSNPN and SVGIG. Spanning cysteine to phenylalanine, the CDR3 consists of 13 amino acids. Only the CDR3 region is kept as DNA, spanning 39 bases read in frame from base 1.